One sample yielded the 30 T cell receptor beta chains listed below, sequenced in a study of post-analysis software for immune sequencing data. These receptors lack a known antigen. Unique-molecular-identifier-tagged TCR beta cDNA libraries were used. TCRdb recomputed calls from the PCR reads with MiXCR, one row per CDR3 protein. The sample lists around 700,000 distinct CDR3 sequences, over 45% occurring once. General observations from the study: Among a handful of TRBV segments more frequent in patients than controls were TRBV5-6, TRBV5-1 and TRBV20-1.

The sequencing sample was made of blood. These TCRs come from a girl aged 2 to 9 with multiple sclerosis.

This clonotype was counted only a few times. The rearrangement links TRBV20-1 to TRBJ2-7; 11 nucleotides agree with TRBD2. Germline loops: CDR1 DFQATT, CDR2 SNEGSKA (reference sequence). The CDR3 length is 15 residues. V was pared by 4 bases and J by 2 bases, with 7 bases of the junction left unmatched. The chain's CDR3 is CSATKLAGATYEQYF. Here the CDR3 DNA reads TGCAGTGCTACAAAACTAGCGGGAGCTACCTACGAGCAGTACTTC.

The chain carries TRBV7-8 and TRBJ2-1; D might be TRBD1 (6 bases). Germline loops: CDR1 SGHVS, CDR2 FQNEAQ. This CDR3 contains 15 residues. V lost 8 bases and J lost 4, with 18 bases in between. The CDR3 sequence: CASRSRGLGYNEQFF. CDR3 coding DNA: TGTGCCAGCCGCTCCAGGGGCTTGGGGTACAATGAGCAGTTCTTC.

Only a few counts were recorded for this clonotype. The CDR3 DNA reads as TGTGCCATCGGCGGGAGGGGTTCACCCCTCCACTTT. Its translation: CAIGGRGSPLHF. V usage is TRBV10-3 and J usage is TRBJ1-6; possibly TRBD1 for D (5 bases). Looked up from germline, CDR1 is ENHRY and CDR2 is SYGVKD. This CDR3 region has 12 residues. Trimming shortened V by 8 bases and J by 9 bases, and 11 bases separated the two germline ends.

This chain uses TRBV13 with TRBJ1-6, with D possibly TRBD1 on 5 matching bases. The CDR3 sequence is 13 residues long. The V end was cut by 2 bases, the J end by 13 bases, with 12 bases between. From germline, CDR1 is PRHDT and CDR2 FYEKMQ (reference sequence). The CDR3: CASSLRQGYPLHF. The CDR3 region has the DNA TGTGCCAGCAGCTTACGGCAGGGTTATCCCCTCCACTTT. Looking up the rest from reference TRBV13 and TRBJ1-6 gives the full variable domain: AAGVIQSPRHLIKEKRETATLKCYPIPRHDTVYWYQQGPGQDPQFLISFYEKMQSDKGSIPDRFSAQQFSDYHSELNMSSLELGDSALYFCASSLRQGYPLHFGNGTRLTVT.

This clonotype appeared a few times. The chain couples TRBV7-9 to TRBJ2-3; D not certain. Germline V CDR1 and CDR2: SEHNR, FQNEAQ (reference sequence). The CDR3 has 15 residues. Trimming pared 2 bases from V and 3 bases from J, leaving 12 bases between. The CDR3 here is CASSLSNSHTDTQYF. DNA for the CDR3: TGTGCCAGCAGCTTAAGTAATAGCCATACAGATACGCAGTATTTT. The complete variable domain, with remaining parts taken from reference TRBV7-9 and TRBJ2-3, reads DTGVSQNPRHKITKRGQNVTFRCDPISEHNRLYWYRQTLGQGPEFLTYFQNEAQLEKSRLLSDRFSAERPKGSFSTLEIQRTEQGDSAMYLCASSLSNSHTDTQYFGPGTRLTVL.

The rearrangement uses TRBV14 and TRBJ1-2, with D possibly matching TRBD1 (5 bases). V dropped 0 bases and J dropped 3 bases, with 11 bases sitting between them. CDR3 length: 15 amino acids. Germline values: CDR1 SGHDN, CDR2 FVKESK. The CDR3 loop reads CASSQDAGIYYGYTF. The CDR3 nucleotides are TGTGCCAGCAGCCAAGATGCAGGGATTTACTATGGCTACACCTTC.

The chain links TRBV5-1 to TRBJ1-2; no clear D. The CDR3 is made up of 16 amino acids. Germline V lookup: CDR1 SGHRS, CDR2 YFSETQ. The V and J ends lost 0 bases and 4 bases respectively, with 16 bases between them. CDR3 loop: CASSLEDTLYSYGYTF. The CDR3 bases are TGCGCCAGCAGCTTGGAAGACACACTATATAGCTATGGCTACACCTTC.

This chain links TRBV29-1 with TRBJ1-2, with D possibly being TRBD1 (6 bases). V lost 7 bases and J 6 bases, leaving 15 bases between the germline ends. Germline CDR1 is SQVTM and CDR2 is ANQGSEA. This CDR3 is 12 amino acids long. Here the CDR3 reads CSGRQDLDGYTF. CDR3 DNA: TGCAGCGGTAGACAGGACCTCGATGGCTACACCTTC.

The gene calls are TRBV6-5 and TRBJ2-1, with D maybe TRBD1 (6 bases). The CDR3 sequence is 14 residues long. The ends were cut back, 4 bases at V and 4 bases at J, with 11 bases in the middle. The V gene's germline CDR1 is MNHEY and CDR2 SVGAGI. This CDR3 is CASSSGTQYNEQFF. CDR3 bases: TGTGCCAGCAGTTCCGGGACACAATACAATGAGCAGTTCTTC.

This clonotype was observed a single time. This sequence joins TRBV20-1 and TRBJ2-3, with 10 bases aligning to TRBD2. V lost 1 base, J lost 2 bases, and 3 bases stayed unmatched. The CDR3 has 15 amino acids. CDR1 DFQATT and CDR2 SNEGSKA come from the germline V gene (reference sequence). CDR3: CSARGSGRVTDTQYF. CDR3 DNA sequence: TGCAGTGCTAGAGGGAGCGGGAGGGTCACAGATACGCAGTATTTT.

V is TRBV2 and J is TRBJ1-1; no firm D call. Germline CDR1 SNHLY, CDR2 FYNNEI. V shed 3 bases and J shed 0 bases, with 5 bases lying between them. CDR3 length: 13 amino acids. The CDR3 reads CASSESMNTEAFF. The CDR3, as DNA: TGTGCCAGCAGTGAGTCCATGAACACTGAAGCTTTCTTT.

This chain joins TRBV29-1 and TRBJ2-7; unclear D gene. The germline CDR1 and CDR2 sequences are SQVTM and ANQGSEA. The CDR3 is 11 amino acids. V gave up 0 bases and J gave up 0 bases, with 0 bases separating them. DNA for the CDR3: TGCAGCGTTGAAGACTCCTACGAGCAGTACTTC. It specifies CSVEDSYEQYF.

CDR3 in amino acids: CASSLGQGVIQPQHF. The CDR3 DNA sequence: TGTGCCAGCAGTTTAGGACAGGGGGTGATTCAGCCCCAGCATTTT. The chain carries TRBV12-3 or TRBV12-4 and TRBJ1-5, with 9 positions matching TRBD1. V lost 1 base, J lost 6 bases, and 4 bases stayed unmatched. The length of the CDR3 is 15 residues.

The chain has TRBV20-1 and TRBJ2-3; D gene ambiguous. Germline CDR1 and CDR2: DFQATT and SNEGSKA (reference sequence). The CDR3 spans 13 residues. With 3 bases removed from V and 3 bases from J, the gap between germline ends came to 10 bases. The CDR3 sequence is CSASPASTDTQYF. Here the CDR3 DNA reads TGCAGTGCTAGTCCTGCGAGTACAGATACGCAGTATTTT.

In this sample, this clonotype turned up a few times. The gene calls are TRBV7-9 and TRBJ2-3; 9 bases match TRBD1. V trimming: 3 bases; J trimming: 6 bases; junction bases outside the gene matches: 4. This CDR3 spans 14 amino acids. Germline V gene data show CDR1 as SEHNR and CDR2 as FQNEAQ (reference sequence). The DNA for the CDR3 is TGTGCCAGCAGCTTGGACAGGGGCGAGGATACGCAGTATTTT. This translates into CASSLDRGEDTQYF.

The chain couples TRBV4-1 to TRBJ2-5, with a weak D call TRBD1 (6 bases). The closer fit of TRBJ2-7 to the DNA end suggests the J call may be wrong. This CDR3 has 13 residues. CDR1 and CDR2 from the germline V gene are MGHRA and YSYEKL. CDR3 DNA sequence: TGCGCCAGCAGCCGATGGACAGAGAACGAGCAGTACTTC. It codes for CASSRWTENEQYF.

The chain carries TRBV24-1 and TRBJ2-2, with TRBD2 matching over 10 bases. This CDR3 region has 17 residues. The V segment lost 5 bases and the J segment 3 bases; nucleotides outside the gene matches: 8. CDR1 and CDR2 (germline): KGHDR, SFDVKD. CDR3 nucleotides: TGTGCCACCAGTGCCAGTCTAGCGGGAGCGTACACCGGGGAGCTGTTTTTT. The encoded protein is CATSASLAGAYTGELFF.

The V call is TRBV25-1, the J call TRBJ2-7, with TRBD1 as a possible D gene (6 bases). The germline gives CDR1 MGHDK, CDR2 SYGVNS. V dropped 4 bases and J dropped 3 bases, with 10 bases sitting between them. This CDR3 contains 13 residues. The CDR3 protein is CASSGGHHYEQYF. CDR3 sequence (DNA): TGTGCCAGCAGTGGGGGACACCACTACGAGCAGTACTTC.

V gene TRBV2 combines with J gene TRBJ1-2; D may be TRBD1 (5 bases). With 1 base removed from V and 2 bases from J, the gap between germline ends came to 8 bases. This CDR3 has 14 amino acids. Germline V gene lookup returns CDR1 SNHLY and CDR2 FYNNEI. DNA of the CDR3: TGTGCCAGCAGTGAAGTCAGGGCCAACTATGGCTACACCTTC. This codes for CASSEVRANYGYTF.

The chain is built from TRBV5-6 and TRBJ2-1; D may be TRBD1 (5 bases). Per germline, CDR1 SGHDT and CDR2 YYEEEE. V shed 0 bases and J shed 0 bases, with 13 bases lying between them. The CDR3 length is 17 residues. The CDR3 loop reads CASSLAGQGVSYNEQFF. As DNA, the CDR3 is TGTGCCAGCAGCTTGGCCGGTCAGGGTGTCTCCTACAATGAGCAGTTCTTC. The variable domain in full, completed from reference TRBV5-6 and TRBJ2-1, reads DAGVTQSPTHLIKTRGQQVTLRCSPKSGHDTVSWYQQALGQGPQFIFQYYEEEERQRGNFPDRFSGHQFPNYSSELNVNALLLGDSALYLCASSLAGQGVSYNEQFFGPGTRLTVL.

The chain has TRBV7-2 and TRBJ2-3; 8 bases agree with TRBD1. The J segment lost 4 bases and the V segment lost 4 bases, leaving 13 bases of the junction unmatched. This CDR3 region has 17 residues. Per the germline V gene, CDR1 is SGHTA and CDR2 is FQGNSA. In nucleotides, the CDR3 is TGTGCCAGCAGCTCCAGATACCGGGACAGGATTCCAGATACGCAGTATTTT. This gives the protein CASSSRYRDRIPDTQYF.

The CDR3 protein is CASSLSGSGYYNEQFF. In DNA form, the CDR3 reads TGTGCCAGCAGTTTATCGGGTAGCGGGTATTACAATGAGCAGTTCTTC. The gene calls are TRBV27 and TRBJ2-1; 7 nucleotides line up with TRBD2. CDR3 size: 16 residues. Trimming took 0 bases from V and 4 from J; bases not matched to a gene: 6. In germline, CDR1 is MNHEY, CDR2 SMNVEV (reference sequence).

The chain couples TRBV9 to TRBJ2-7, with TRBD2 matching over 14 bases. The CDR3 is 15 amino acids. Germline CDR1 reads SGDLS; CDR2 reads YYNGEE. Trimming removed 3 bases from V and 7 bases from J; junction bases left unmatched: 6. The CDR3 DNA follows: TGTGCCAGCAGCGCCTCGGGACTAGCGGGAGTAGAGCAGTACTTC. This sequence encodes CASSASGLAGVEQYF.

This chain uses TRBV7-2 with TRBJ2-5; D may be TRBD1 or TRBD2 (5 bases each). The CDR3 contains 17 residues. Trimming took off 4 bases at V and 3 bases at J, with 21 bases between the two ends. From germline, CDR1 is SGHTA and CDR2 FQGNSA. CDR3 DNA: TGTGCCAGCAGCTCCCCAACTAGGAACAGGTGGGAAGAGACCCAGTACTTC. Translated: CASSSPTRNRWEETQYF.

V gene TRBV7-2 combines with J gene TRBJ2-1; 14 nucleotides agree with TRBD2. V shed 2 bases and J 4 bases; nucleotides not matched to a gene: 4. The germline gives CDR1 SGHTA, CDR2 FQGNSA. This CDR3 is 17 amino acids long. The CDR3 DNA follows: TGTGCCAGCAGCTTAAGAGGACTAGCGGGGGGTTACAATGAGCAGTTCTTC. Protein sequence: CASSLRGLAGGYNEQFF.

V usage is TRBV29-1 and J usage is TRBJ2-1, with D hard to call. The CDR3 has 12 amino acids. V lost 8 bases and J lost 1, with 9 bases in between. CDR1 and CDR2 from the germline V gene are SQVTM and ANQGSEA. CDR3 sequence reads: CSTRSSYNEQFF. DNA for the CDR3: TGCAGCACCAGGAGTTCCTACAATGAGCAGTTCTTC.

The J gene is TRBJ2-7, the V gene TRBV20-1; 7 nucleotides match TRBD1. With V trimmed by 5 bases and J by 3 bases, 7 bases remained unmatched. The CDR3 spans 13 residues. The germline V gene has CDR1 DFQATT and CDR2 SNEGSKA (reference sequence). CDR3 sequence: CSASDNRGYEQYF. In DNA, the CDR3 is TGCAGTGCTTCCGATAACAGGGGCTACGAGCAGTACTTC.

The rearrangement joins TRBV11-2 to TRBJ2-3; no clear D gene. CDR3 length: 14 amino acids. Looked up from germline, CDR1 is SGHAT and CDR2 is FQNNGV. The V and J ends lost 5 bases and 6 bases respectively, with 15 bases between them. The CDR3 nucleotides read TGTGCCAGCAGCCTTCCAGCCCGCGGCGATACGCAGTATTTT. Amino acid sequence: CASSLPARGDTQYF.

This clonotype was detected once. Mismatch with germline at one junction end may stem from a read error. The chain uses TRBV2 and TRBJ1-6; 9 positions match TRBD1. Germline V CDR1 and CDR2: SNHLY, FYNNEI. The CDR3 spans 14 residues. Here the CDR3 reads CASRSGQGPSPLHF. CDR3 DNA: TGCGCCAGCAGGTCGGGACAGGGACCTTCACCCCTCCACTTT.

This clonotype was counted a few times. V usage is TRBV5-6 and J usage is TRBJ2-7; 7 nucleotides agree with TRBD2. The V gene end was trimmed by 5 bases and the J gene end by 0 bases; junction bases not matched to a gene: 8. The CDR3 runs 15 residues. Germline V gene lookup returns CDR1 SGHDT and CDR2 YYEEEE. CDR3 in DNA: TGTGCCAGCAGAGTAGGACTAGGAAGCTCCTACGAGCAGTACTTC. As protein: CASRVGLGSSYEQYF. Supplemented by reference TRBV5-6 and TRBJ2-7, the full variable domain reads DAGVTQSPTHLIKTRGQQVTLRCSPKSGHDTVSWYQQALGQGPQFIFQYYEEEERQRGNFPDRFSGHQFPNYSSELNVNALLLGDSALYLCASRVGLGSSYEQYFGPGTRLTVT.